This T cell receptor beta chain was captured by sequencing in a study of Tregs in tolerant kidney transplant recipients. This CDR3 is 15 amino acids long. Germline V gene data show CDR1 as GTSNPN and CDR2 as SVGIG (reference sequence). Trimming removed 8 bases from V and 4 bases from J; junction bases left unmatched: 11. TCRdb keeps only in-frame clones here, not all; method: immunoSEQ multiplex PCR. The repertoire consists of tens of thousands of clones, with less than 90% occurring once and the leading ten covering nearly 0.4%. This TCR derives from a human donor who received a combined kidney and bone marrow transplant. This sample comprised CD4+ T cells from blood, obtained before the transplant. This chain uses TRBV30 with TRBJ2-3; the match to TRBD2 covers 11 bases. CDR3 in DNA: TGTGCCCTCAAGGGACTAGCGGCCGGGGCAGATACGCAGTATTTT. Translation gives CALKGLAAGADTQYF.